The source of this TCR beta chain is a study of T cells after yellow fever vaccination. Study-level results: A weaker but faster secondary response was observed, peaking on day 5 versus 15. A large majority of primary-vaccination clones showed up again after the booster (about 96% CD4, roughly 91% CD8).

Trimming took 10 bases from V and 2 from J, leaving 17 bases between them. From germline, CDR1 is LNHDA and CDR2 SQIVND (reference sequence). The CDR3 is 14 residues long. This clonotype was found a few times. Its antigen is currently unknown. TCRdb redid the calling of the 5' RACE reads with MiXCR, one entry per CDR3 protein. Found here are about 360,000 distinct CDR3 sequences, roughly 6.2% of them singletons; the top ten hold approximately 15%. This sequence joins TRBV19 and TRBJ1-2, with D possibly matching TRBD1 (6 bases). The sequence was collected from a man in his thirties or forties who received the YFV17D yellow fever vaccine. This sample comprised PBMCs, obtained 5 days after the yellow fever booster vaccination. For the CDR3, the DNA is TGTGCCACCGCCGGGGACACCTTGAACTATGGCTACACCTTC. Encoded protein: CATAGDTLNYGYTF.